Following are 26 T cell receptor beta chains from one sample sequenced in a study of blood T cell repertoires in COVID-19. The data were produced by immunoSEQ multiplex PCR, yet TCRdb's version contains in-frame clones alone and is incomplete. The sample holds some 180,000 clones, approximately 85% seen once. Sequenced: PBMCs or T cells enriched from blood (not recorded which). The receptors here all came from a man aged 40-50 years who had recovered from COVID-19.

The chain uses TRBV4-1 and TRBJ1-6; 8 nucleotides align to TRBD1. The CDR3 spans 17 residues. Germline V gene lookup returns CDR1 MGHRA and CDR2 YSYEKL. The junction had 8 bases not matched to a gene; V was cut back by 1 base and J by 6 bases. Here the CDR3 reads CASSQATGELRNSPLHF. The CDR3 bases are TGCGCCAGCAGCCAAGCGACAGGGGAGCTCCGTAATTCACCCCTCCACTTT.

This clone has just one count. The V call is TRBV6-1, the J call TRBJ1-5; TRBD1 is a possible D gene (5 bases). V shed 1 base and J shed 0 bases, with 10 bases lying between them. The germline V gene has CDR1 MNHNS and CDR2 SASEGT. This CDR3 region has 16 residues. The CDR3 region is CASSEEGRGSNQPQHF. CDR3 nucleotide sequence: TGTGCCAGCAGTGAAGAGGGAAGGGGTAGCAATCAGCCCCAGCATTTT.

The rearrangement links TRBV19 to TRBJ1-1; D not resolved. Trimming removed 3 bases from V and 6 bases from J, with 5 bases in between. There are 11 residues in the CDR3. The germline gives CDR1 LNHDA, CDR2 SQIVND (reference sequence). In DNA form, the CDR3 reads TGTGCCAGTAGTATCGAGGCTGAAGCTTTCTTT. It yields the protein CASSIEAEAFF.

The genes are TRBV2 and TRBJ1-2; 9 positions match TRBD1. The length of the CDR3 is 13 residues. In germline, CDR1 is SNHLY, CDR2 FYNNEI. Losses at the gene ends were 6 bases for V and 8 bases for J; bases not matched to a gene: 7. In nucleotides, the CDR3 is TGTGCCAGCAGCCCAACAGGGGGCGCGGGCTACACCTTC. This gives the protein CASSPTGGAGYTF.

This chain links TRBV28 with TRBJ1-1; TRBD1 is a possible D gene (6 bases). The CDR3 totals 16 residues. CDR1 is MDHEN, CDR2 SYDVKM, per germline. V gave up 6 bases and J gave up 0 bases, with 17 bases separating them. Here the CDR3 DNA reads TGTGCCAGCAGCCTTGGGGGCGGTCTGCTGAACACTGAAGCTTTCTTT. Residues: CASSLGGGLLNTEAFF.

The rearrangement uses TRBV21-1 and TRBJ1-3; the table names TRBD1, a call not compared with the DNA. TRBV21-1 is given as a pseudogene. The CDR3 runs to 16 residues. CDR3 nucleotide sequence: TGTGCCAGCAGCAAACCGACAGGGATTTCTGGAAACACCATATATTTT. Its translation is CASSKPTGISGNTIYF.

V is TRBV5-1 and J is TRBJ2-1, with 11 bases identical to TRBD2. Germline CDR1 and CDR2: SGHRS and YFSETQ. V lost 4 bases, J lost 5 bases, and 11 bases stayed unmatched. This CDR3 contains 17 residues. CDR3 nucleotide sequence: TGCGCCAGCAGCCCCCGACTAGCGGGATGGTCAAACAATGAGCAGTTCTTC. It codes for CASSPRLAGWSNNEQFF.

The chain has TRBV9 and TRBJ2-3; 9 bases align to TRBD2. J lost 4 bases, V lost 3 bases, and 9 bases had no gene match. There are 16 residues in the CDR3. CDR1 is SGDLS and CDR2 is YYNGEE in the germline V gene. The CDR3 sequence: CASSGSGREGPDTQYF. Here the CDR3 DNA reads TGTGCCAGCAGCGGGTCCGGGCGGGAGGGCCCAGATACGCAGTATTTT.

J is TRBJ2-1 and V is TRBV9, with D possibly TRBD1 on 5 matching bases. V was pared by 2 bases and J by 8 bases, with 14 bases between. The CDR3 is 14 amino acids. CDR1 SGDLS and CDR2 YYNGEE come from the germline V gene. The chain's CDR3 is CASSVGPSSHEQFF. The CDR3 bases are TGTGCCAGCAGCGTGGGGCCGAGCTCCCATGAGCAGTTCTTC.

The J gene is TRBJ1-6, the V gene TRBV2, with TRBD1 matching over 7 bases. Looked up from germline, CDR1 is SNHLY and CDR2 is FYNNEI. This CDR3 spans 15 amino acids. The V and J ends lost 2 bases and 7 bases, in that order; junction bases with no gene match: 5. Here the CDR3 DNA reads TGTGCCAGCAGTGAAAGGGGGCGGGCCAATTCACCCCTCCACTTT. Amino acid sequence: CASSERGRANSPLHF.

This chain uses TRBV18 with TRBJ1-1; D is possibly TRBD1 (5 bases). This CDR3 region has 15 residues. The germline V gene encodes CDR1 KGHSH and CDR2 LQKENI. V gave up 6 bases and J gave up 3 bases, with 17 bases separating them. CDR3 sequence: CASSLTGTLDTEAFF. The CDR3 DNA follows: TGTGCCAGCTCTCTAACAGGCACCCTGGACACTGAAGCTTTCTTT.

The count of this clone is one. DNA of the CDR3: TGTGCCAGCAGCCTATCGTATTTATACAATGAGCAGTTCTTC. Protein sequence: CASSLSYLYNEQFF. The chain recombines TRBV11-2 with TRBJ2-1; the D is unclear. Trimming removed 5 bases at V and 4 bases at J, with 12 bases between. Germline values: CDR1 SGHAT, CDR2 FQNNGV. CDR3 size: 14 residues. The whole variable domain, remainder taken from reference TRBV11-2 and TRBJ2-1, is EAGVAQSPRYKIIEKRQSVAFWCNPISGHATLYWYQQILGQGPKLLIQFQNNGVVDDSQLPKDRFSAERLKGVDSTLKIQPAKLEDSAVYLCASSLSYLYNEQFFGPGTRLTVL.

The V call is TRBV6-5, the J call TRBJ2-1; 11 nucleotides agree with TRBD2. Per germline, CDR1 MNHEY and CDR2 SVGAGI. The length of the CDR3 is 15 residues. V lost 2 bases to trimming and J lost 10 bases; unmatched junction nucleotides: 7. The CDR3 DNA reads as TGTGCCAGCAGTTACGGTCGGACTAGCGGGCGGGAGCAGTTCTTC. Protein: CASSYGRTSGREQFF.

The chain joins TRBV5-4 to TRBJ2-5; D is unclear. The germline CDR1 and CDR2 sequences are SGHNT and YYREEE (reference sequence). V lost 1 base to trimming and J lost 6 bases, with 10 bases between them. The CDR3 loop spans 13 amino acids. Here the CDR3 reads CASSLSSSQTQYF. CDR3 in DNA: TGTGCCAGCAGCTTGTCGTCGAGTCAGACCCAGTACTTC.

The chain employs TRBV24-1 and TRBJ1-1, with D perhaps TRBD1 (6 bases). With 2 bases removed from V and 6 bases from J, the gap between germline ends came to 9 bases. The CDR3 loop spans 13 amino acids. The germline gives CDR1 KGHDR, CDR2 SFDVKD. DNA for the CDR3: TGTGCCACCAGTGATTCGGCAGGGGCTGAAGCTTTCTTT. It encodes CATSDSAGAEAFF.

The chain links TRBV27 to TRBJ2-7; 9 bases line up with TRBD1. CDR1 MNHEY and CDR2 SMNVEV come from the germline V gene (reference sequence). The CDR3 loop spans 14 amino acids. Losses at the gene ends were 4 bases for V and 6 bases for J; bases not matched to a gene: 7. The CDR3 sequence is CASSSPGTGTEQYF. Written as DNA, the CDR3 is TGTGCCAGCAGTTCCCCCGGGACAGGGACCGAGCAGTACTTC.

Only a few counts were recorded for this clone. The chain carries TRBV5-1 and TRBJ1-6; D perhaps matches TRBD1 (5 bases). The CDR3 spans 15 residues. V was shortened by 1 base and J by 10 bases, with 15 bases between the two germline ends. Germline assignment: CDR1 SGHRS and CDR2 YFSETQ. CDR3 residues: CASSLQGGWESPLHF. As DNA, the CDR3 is TGCGCCAGCAGCTTGCAGGGAGGGTGGGAATCACCCCTCCACTTT.

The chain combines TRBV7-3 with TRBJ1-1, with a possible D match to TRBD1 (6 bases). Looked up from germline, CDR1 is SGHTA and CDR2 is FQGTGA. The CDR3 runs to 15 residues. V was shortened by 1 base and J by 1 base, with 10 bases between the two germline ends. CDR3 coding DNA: TGTGCCAGCAGCTTAAACCTAGGGGGGAACACTGAAGCTTTCTTT. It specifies CASSLNLGGNTEAFF.

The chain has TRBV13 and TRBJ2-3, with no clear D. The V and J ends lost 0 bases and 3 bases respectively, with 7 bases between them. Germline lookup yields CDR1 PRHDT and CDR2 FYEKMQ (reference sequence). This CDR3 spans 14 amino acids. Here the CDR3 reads CASSLGAPTDTQYF. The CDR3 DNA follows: TGTGCCAGCAGCTTAGGAGCTCCTACAGATACGCAGTATTTT.

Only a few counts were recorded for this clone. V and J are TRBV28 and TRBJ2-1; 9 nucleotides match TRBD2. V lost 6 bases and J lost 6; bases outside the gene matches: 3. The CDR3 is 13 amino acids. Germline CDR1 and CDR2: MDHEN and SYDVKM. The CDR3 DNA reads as TGTGCCAGCAGCCGTAGCGGGGGCAATGAGCAGTTCTTC. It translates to CASSRSGGNEQFF.

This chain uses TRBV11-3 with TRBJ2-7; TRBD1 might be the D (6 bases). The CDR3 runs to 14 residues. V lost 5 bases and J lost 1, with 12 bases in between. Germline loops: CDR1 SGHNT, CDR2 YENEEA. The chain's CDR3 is CASSRPRGSYEQYF. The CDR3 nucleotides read TGTGCCAGCAGCCGCCCTAGGGGGTCCTACGAGCAGTACTTC.

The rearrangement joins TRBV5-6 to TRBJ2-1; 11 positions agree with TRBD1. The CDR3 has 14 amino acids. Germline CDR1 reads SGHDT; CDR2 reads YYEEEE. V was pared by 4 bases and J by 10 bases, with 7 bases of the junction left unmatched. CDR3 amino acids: CASSGQGALPEQFF. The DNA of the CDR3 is TGTGCCAGCAGCGGACAGGGGGCCCTCCCCGAGCAGTTCTTC.

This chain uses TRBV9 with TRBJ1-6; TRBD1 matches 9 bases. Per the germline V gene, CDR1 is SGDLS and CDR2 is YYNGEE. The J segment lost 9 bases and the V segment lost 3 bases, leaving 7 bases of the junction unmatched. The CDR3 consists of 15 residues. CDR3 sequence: CASSGSGQGASPLHF. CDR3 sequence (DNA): TGTGCCAGCAGCGGTTCGGGACAGGGAGCTTCACCCCTCCACTTT. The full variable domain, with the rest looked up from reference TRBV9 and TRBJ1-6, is DSGVTQTPKHLITATGQRVTLRCSPRSGDLSVYWYQQSLDQGLQFLIQYYNGEERAKGNILERFSAQQFPDLHSELNLSSLELGDSALYFCASSGSGQGASPLHFGNGTRLTVT.

The CDR3: CASSLSTGVETQYF. In nucleotides, the CDR3 is TGTGCCAGCAGCTTATCAACAGGGGTAGAGACCCAGTACTTC. V gene TRBV11-2 combines with J gene TRBJ2-5; 7 nucleotides agree with TRBD1. CDR1 is SGHAT, CDR2 FQNNGV, per germline. V shed 2 bases and J 4 bases; nucleotides not matched to a gene: 4. The CDR3 length is 14 residues.

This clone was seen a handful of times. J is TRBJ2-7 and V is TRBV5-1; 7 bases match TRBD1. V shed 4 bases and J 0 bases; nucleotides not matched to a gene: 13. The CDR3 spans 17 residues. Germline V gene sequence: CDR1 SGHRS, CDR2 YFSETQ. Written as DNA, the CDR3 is TGCGCCAGCAGCAATCCTAGACAGGGCTGGGGCTCCTACGAGCAGTACTTC. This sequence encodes CASSNPRQGWGSYEQYF.

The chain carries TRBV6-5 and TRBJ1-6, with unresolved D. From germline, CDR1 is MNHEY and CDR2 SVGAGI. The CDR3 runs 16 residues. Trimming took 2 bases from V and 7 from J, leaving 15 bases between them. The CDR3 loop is CASSYVTPLGNSPLHF. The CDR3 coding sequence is TGTGCCAGCAGTTACGTGACTCCCCTTGGGAATTCACCCCTCCACTTT.